This T cell receptor (beta chain) was recovered during a study of blood T cell repertoires in COVID-19. Sequenced by immunoSEQ multiplex PCR; TCRdb stores in-frame clones only, minus some. The table lists roughly 120,000 clones, over 65% of them singletons. The CDR3 is 14 residues long. Germline V gene sequence: CDR1 SGHDT, CDR2 YYEEEE. The V end was cut by 5 bases, the J end by 1 base, with 12 bases between. This sequence originates from a man aged 25-45 years with acute or convalescent COVID-19. Sequencing was carried out using peripheral blood. V and J are TRBV5-6 and TRBJ1-1, with D maybe TRBD1 (5 bases). The CDR3: CASSPLGGNTEAFF. For the CDR3, the DNA is TGTGCCAGCAGTCCACTCGGGGGGAACACTGAAGCTTTCTTT.